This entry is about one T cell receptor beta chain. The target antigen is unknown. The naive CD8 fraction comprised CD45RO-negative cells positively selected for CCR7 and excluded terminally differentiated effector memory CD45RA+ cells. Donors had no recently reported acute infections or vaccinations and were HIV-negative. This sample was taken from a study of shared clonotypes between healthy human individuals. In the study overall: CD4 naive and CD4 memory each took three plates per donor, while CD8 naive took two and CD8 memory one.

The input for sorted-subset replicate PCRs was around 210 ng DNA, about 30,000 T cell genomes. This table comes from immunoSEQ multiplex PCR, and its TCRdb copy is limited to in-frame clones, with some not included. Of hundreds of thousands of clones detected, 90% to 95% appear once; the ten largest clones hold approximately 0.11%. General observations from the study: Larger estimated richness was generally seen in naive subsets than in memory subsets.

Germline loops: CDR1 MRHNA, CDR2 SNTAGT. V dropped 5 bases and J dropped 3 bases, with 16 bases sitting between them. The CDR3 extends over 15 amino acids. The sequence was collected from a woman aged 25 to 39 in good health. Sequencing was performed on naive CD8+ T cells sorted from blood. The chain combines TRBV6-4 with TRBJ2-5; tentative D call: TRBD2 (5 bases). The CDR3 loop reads CASSHGEFIEETQYF. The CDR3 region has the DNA TGTGCCAGCAGTCATGGGGAGTTTATCGAAGAGACCCAGTACTTC.